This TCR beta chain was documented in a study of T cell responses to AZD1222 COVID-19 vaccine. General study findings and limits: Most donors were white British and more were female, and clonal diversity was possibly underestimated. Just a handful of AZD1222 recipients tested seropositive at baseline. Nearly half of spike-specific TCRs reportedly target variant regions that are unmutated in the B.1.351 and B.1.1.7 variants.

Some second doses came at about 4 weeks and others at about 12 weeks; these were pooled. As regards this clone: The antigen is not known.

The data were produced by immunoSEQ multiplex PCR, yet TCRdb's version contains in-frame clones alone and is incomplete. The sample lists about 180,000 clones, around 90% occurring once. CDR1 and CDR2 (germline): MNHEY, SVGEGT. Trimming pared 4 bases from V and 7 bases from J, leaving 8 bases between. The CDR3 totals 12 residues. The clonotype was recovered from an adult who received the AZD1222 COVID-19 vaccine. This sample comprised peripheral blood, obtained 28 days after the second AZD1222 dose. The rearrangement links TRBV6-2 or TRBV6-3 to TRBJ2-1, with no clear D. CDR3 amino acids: CASSSDGNEQFF. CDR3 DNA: TGTGCCAGCAGTTCCGACGGGAATGAGCAGTTCTTC.